Each of the 15 T cell receptor beta chains below was sequenced from the same sample in a study of T-cell memory formation after mild COVID-19. TCRdb called the 5' RACE reads again in MiXCR, with one record for every CDR3 protein. The sample lists roughly 510,000 distinct CDR3 sequences; 17% were seen once. Sequencing was done on a sample of PBMCs or a T cell subset sorted from them (not recorded which). These receptors were collected from an adult woman who had mild COVID-19 (a few samples of this study predate the infection). Cell type and time point are not known.

The V gene is TRBV11-3, the J gene TRBJ2-1; TRBD2 aligns across 7 bases. V was pared by 0 bases and J by 2 bases, with 1 base of the junction left unmatched. CDR3 length: 15 residues. CDR1 and CDR2 (germline): SGHNT, YENEEA. CDR3 sequence (DNA): TGTGCCAGCAGCTTAGACCTAGCGGCCTACAATGAGCAGTTCTTC. Protein product: CASSLDLAAYNEQFF.

This chain uses TRBV7-9 with TRBJ2-5; 10 bases map to TRBD2. The junction had 11 bases not matched to a gene; V was cut back by 11 bases and J by 5 bases. This CDR3 spans 14 amino acids. The germline V gene encodes CDR1 SEHNR and CDR2 FQNEAQ (reference sequence). The CDR3 sequence is CAPSGLAGAETQYF. The CDR3 DNA reads as TGTGCCCCATCTGGGCTAGCGGGAGCGGAGACCCAGTACTTC.

V usage is TRBV20-1 and J usage is TRBJ1-3; D may be TRBD1 (6 bases). Germline values: CDR1 DFQATT, CDR2 SNEGSKA (reference sequence). V shed 4 bases and J shed 0 bases, with 16 bases lying between them. This CDR3 is built from 16 residues. The CDR3 region is CSATGAGDYSGNTIYF. In DNA, the CDR3 is TGCAGTGCTACAGGGGCAGGGGACTACTCTGGAAACACCATATATTTT.

This clonotype was counted at least ten times. J is TRBJ2-7 and V is TRBV30; no reliable D call. V was pared by 2 bases and J by 3 bases, with 8 bases between. This CDR3 is built from 12 residues. Germline CDR1 and CDR2: GTSNPN and SVGIG (reference sequence). This chain's CDR3 is CAWSLGFYEQYF. The CDR3 DNA reads as TGTGCCTGGAGTCTCGGCTTCTACGAGCAGTACTTC.

A few counts support this clonotype. The V call is TRBV7-6, the J call TRBJ2-7; possibly TRBD1 for D (8 bases). This CDR3 region has 16 residues. The germline V gene encodes CDR1 SGHVS and CDR2 FNYEAQ. Trimming took 2 bases from V and 3 from J, leaving 17 bases between them. CDR3 loop: CASSLLQGGTVYEQYF. The CDR3 DNA reads as TGTGCCAGCAGCTTACTACAGGGGGGGACGGTCTACGAGCAGTACTTC. The full variable domain, in which reference TRBV7-6 and TRBJ2-7 provide the parts outside the CDR3, is GAGVSQSPRYKVTKRGQDVALRCDPISGHVSLYWYRQALGQGPEFLTYFNYEAQQDKSGLPNDRFSAERPEGSISTLTIQRTEQRDSAMYRCASSLLQGGTVYEQYFGPGTRLTVT.

About this clonotype itself: At one end the junction does not follow the germline gene, possibly because of a read error. Written as DNA, the CDR3 is TGTGCCAGCAGCGTAGGGGGCCGGGACAGGTTT. Translating it yields CASSVGGRDRF. This sequence joins TRBV9 and TRBJ1-1; the match to TRBD1 covers 8 bases. This CDR3 contains 11 residues. Germline V gives CDR1 SGDLS, CDR2 YYNGEE. Variable domain in full (rest from reference TRBV9 and TRBJ1-1): DSGVTQTPKHLITATGQRVTLRCSPRSGDLSVYWYQQSLDQGLQFLIQYYNGEERAKGNILERFSAQQFPDLHSELNLSSLELGDSALYFCASSVGGRDRFGQGTRLTVV.

The chain employs TRBV12-3 or TRBV12-4 and TRBJ1-5; no clear D gene. V was cut by 1 base and J by 5 bases, with 9 bases left in between. The CDR3 spans 14 residues. The CDR3 spells CASSLGPPYQPQHF. The CDR3 DNA is TGTGCCAGCAGTTTAGGCCCCCCCTATCAGCCCCAGCATTTT.

The chain couples TRBV7-9 to TRBJ2-7, with D perhaps TRBD1 (6 bases). Per the germline V gene, CDR1 is SEHNR and CDR2 is FQNEAQ (reference sequence). The CDR3 length is 16 residues. Trimming stripped 1 base from V and 0 bases from J, with 13 bases between. The CDR3 DNA is TGTGCCAGCAGCTTAGACACAGGGAGCCACTCCTACGAGCAGTACTTC. The encoded protein is CASSLDTGSHSYEQYF. Full variable domain (missing parts from reference TRBV7-9 and TRBJ2-7): DTGVSQNPRHKITKRGQNVTFRCDPISEHNRLYWYRQTLGQGPEFLTYFQNEAQLEKSRLLSDRFSAERPKGSFSTLEIQRTEQGDSAMYLCASSLDTGSHSYEQYFGPGTRLTVT.

The chain joins TRBV20-1 to TRBJ1-5; D may be TRBD1 (6 bases). This CDR3 spans 13 amino acids. The germline CDR1 and CDR2 sequences are DFQATT and SNEGSKA (reference sequence). Trimming removed 2 bases from V and 7 bases from J, with 12 bases in between. CDR3 sequence reads: CSARLQGGQPQHF. CDR3 coding DNA: TGCAGTGCTAGACTACAGGGTGGCCAGCCCCAGCATTTT.

J is TRBJ2-1 and V is TRBV27, with a tentative D call TRBD2 (6 bases). With 6 bases removed from V and 8 bases from J, the gap between germline ends came to 20 bases. This CDR3 comprises 15 residues. Germline V gene lookup returns CDR1 MNHEY and CDR2 SMNVEV (reference sequence). The CDR3 here is CASSKPGLGLYEQFF. The CDR3 DNA reads as TGTGCCAGCAGCAAGCCGGGACTTGGGTTATATGAGCAGTTCTTC.

As DNA, the CDR3 is TGTGCCAGCAGCTTGTACGGGTCTGGGGTTCCGACCGGGGAGCTGTTTTTT. Translated: CASSLYGSGVPTGELFF. The genes are TRBV7-6 and TRBJ2-2, with D hard to call. The V and J ends lost 3 bases and 5 bases respectively, with 19 bases between them. Germline loops: CDR1 SGHVS, CDR2 FNYEAQ. The CDR3 length is 17 residues.

This clonotype turned up a few times. The chain joins TRBV12-3 or TRBV12-4 to TRBJ2-1, with D unresolved. This CDR3 comprises 11 residues. V lost 7 bases and J lost 9, with 10 bases in between. Written as DNA, the CDR3 is TGTGCCAGCACTGCTTCGGGTGAGCAGTTCTTC. Amino acid sequence: CASTASGEQFF.

This rearrangement joins TRBV29-1 to TRBJ1-2, with 8 bases fitting TRBD1. Per germline, CDR1 SQVTM and CDR2 ANQGSEA. This CDR3 has 19 amino acids. V trimming: 3 bases; J trimming: 4 bases; junction bases outside the gene matches: 22. CDR3: CSVDYRGAPARPGFYGYTF. The CDR3 coding sequence is TGCAGCGTTGATTACAGGGGGGCACCAGCCCGGCCAGGCTTCTATGGCTACACCTTC.

CDR3 residues: CSARDEGTSGWGSYEQYF. The CDR3 DNA sequence: TGCAGTGCTAGAGATGAGGGGACTAGCGGGTGGGGCTCCTACGAGCAGTACTTC. The chain combines TRBV20-1 with TRBJ2-7, with 12 nucleotides matching TRBD2. The germline V gene encodes CDR1 DFQATT and CDR2 SNEGSKA (reference sequence). The CDR3 totals 18 residues. Germline trimming cut 0 bases from V and 0 bases from J; bases unmatched to any gene: 9.

The V call is TRBV10-3, the J call TRBJ1-5; D gene ambiguous. Between the trimmed V and J ends, which lost 6 bases and 4 bases, there was a span of 13 bases. The germline V gene encodes CDR1 ENHRY and CDR2 SYGVKD. The CDR3 consists of 14 residues. The CDR3 sequence: CAISLGPSNQPQHF. The DNA of the CDR3 is TGTGCCATCAGCCTCGGGCCCTCTAATCAGCCCCAGCATTTT.